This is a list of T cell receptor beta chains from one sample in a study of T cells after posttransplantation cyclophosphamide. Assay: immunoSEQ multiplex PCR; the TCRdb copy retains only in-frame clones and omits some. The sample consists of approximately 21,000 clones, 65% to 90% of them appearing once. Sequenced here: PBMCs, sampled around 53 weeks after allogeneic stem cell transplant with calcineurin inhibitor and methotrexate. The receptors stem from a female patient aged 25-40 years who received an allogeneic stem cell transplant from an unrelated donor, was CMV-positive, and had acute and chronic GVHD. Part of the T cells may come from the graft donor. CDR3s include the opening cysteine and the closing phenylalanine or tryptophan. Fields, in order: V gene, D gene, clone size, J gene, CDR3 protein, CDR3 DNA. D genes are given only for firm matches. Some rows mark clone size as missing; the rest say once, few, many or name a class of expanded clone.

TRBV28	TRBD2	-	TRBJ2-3	CASSTGTSGTDTQYF	TGTGCCAGCAGCACCGGGACTAGCGGCACAGATACGCAGTATTTT
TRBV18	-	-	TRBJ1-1	CASSPQQGATEAFF	TGTGCCAGCTCACCTCAACAGGGAGCCACTGAAGCTTTCTTT
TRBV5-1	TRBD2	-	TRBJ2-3	CASSFGGGTDTQYF	TGCGCCAGCAGCTTTGGCGGGGGGACGGATACGCAGTATTTT
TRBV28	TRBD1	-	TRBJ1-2	CASSKGQNYGYTF	TGTGCCAGCAGCAAGGGACAGAACTATGGCTACACCTTC
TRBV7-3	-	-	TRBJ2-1	CASSPGWAGNEQFF	TGTGCCAGCAGCCCGGGATGGGCGGGCAATGAGCAGTTCTTC
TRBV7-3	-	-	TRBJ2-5	CASSLSHARAQETQYF	TGTGCCAGCAGCTTATCCCACGCGCGGGCCCAAGAGACCCAGTACTTC
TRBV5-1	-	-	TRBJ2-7	CASSLARGTYEQYF	TGCGCCAGCAGCTTGGCGAGGGGGACCTACGAGCAGTACTTC
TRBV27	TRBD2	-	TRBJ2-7	CASSFGGGRYEQYF	TGTGCCAGCAGTTTTGGGGGAGGGCGATACGAGCAGTACTTC
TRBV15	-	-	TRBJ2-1	CATTITRGGGQGILYNEQFF	TGTGCCACCACCATAACCAGGGGCGGGGGCCAGGGAATTTTATACAATGAGCAGTTCTTC
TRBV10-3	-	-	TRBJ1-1	CAISAKNTEAFF	TGTGCCATCAGTGCAAAGAACACTGAAGCTTTCTTT
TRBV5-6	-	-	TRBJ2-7	CASSFSSYEQYF	TGTGCCAGCAGCTTTAGTTCCTACGAGCAGTACTTC
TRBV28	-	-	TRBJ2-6	CASMGRRANVLTF	TGTGCCAGCATGGGGCGTAGGGCCAACGTCCTGACTTTC
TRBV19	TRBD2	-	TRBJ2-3	CASSSGGAAVGTDTQYF	TGTGCCAGTAGTAGCGGGGGGGCCGCAGTTGGCACAGATACGCAGTATTTT
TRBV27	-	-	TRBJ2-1	CASSVRGRHNEQFF	TGTGCCAGCAGTGTCAGGGGGAGGCACAATGAGCAGTTCTTC
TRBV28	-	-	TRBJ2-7	CASSTPPAILYEQYF	TGTGCCAGCAGTACCCCGCCCGCAATACTCTACGAGCAGTACTTC
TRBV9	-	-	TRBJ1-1	CASSVARDTEAFF	TGTGCCAGCAGCGTAGCTCGAGACACTGAAGCTTTCTTT
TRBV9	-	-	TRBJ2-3	CASSVGDSYTDTQYF	TGTGCCAGCAGCGTGGGGGACTCCTACACAGATACGCAGTATTTT
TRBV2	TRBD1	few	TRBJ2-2	CASSAQGLAGELFF	TGTGCCAGCAGCGCACAGGGGTTGGCCGGGGAGCTGTTTTTT
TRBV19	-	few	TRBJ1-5	CASSTGTGYQPQHF	TGTGCCAGTAGTACGGGTACAGGCTATCAGCCCCAGCATTTT
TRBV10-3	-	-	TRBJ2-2	CAIRDTDTGELFF	TGTGCCATCCGGGACACGGACACCGGGGAGCTGTTTTTT
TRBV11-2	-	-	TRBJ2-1	CASSPRYSYNEQFF	TGTGCCAGCAGCCCTCGGTACTCCTACAATGAGCAGTTCTTC
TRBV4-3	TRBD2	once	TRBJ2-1	CASSQGLLAGVGGNEQFF	TGCGCCAGCAGCCAGGGTCTCCTAGCGGGAGTCGGAGGCAATGAGCAGTTCTTC
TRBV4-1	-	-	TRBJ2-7	CASSQTRYYEQYF	TGCGCCAGCAGCCAAACTAGATACTACGAGCAGTACTTC
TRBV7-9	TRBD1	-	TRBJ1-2	CASSLRGRTEGYTF	TGTGCCAGCAGCTTAAGGGGGCGAACGGAAGGCTACACCTTC
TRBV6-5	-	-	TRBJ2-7	CASSYSGGLYEQYF	TGTGCCAGCAGTTACTCCGGGGGGCTCTACGAGCAGTACTTC
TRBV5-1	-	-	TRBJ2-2	CASRSGAGGELFF	TGCGCCTCCCGGTCAGGCGCCGGCGGGGAGCTGTTTTTT
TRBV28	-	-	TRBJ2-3	CASSLAGADTQYF	TGTGCCAGCAGTTTGGCCGGAGCAGATACGCAGTATTTT
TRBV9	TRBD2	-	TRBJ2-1	CASRRGSGGYNEQFF	TGTGCCAGCAGGAGAGGTAGCGGGGGTTACAATGAGCAGTTCTTC
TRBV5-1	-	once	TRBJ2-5	CASTLGLRGEETQYF	TGCGCCAGCACTCTTGGGCTCCGGGGAGAAGAGACCCAGTACTTC
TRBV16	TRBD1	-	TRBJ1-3	CASSRVGQGPGNTIYF	TGTGCCAGCAGCCGAGTTGGACAGGGCCCTGGAAACACCATATATTTT
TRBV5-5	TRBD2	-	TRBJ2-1	CASSLNLAGMVMGQFF	TGTGCCAGCAGCCTGAATCTAGCGGGAATGGTGATGGGGCAGTTCTTC
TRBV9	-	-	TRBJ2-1	CASSASLVTSYNEQFF	TGTGCCAGCAGCGCTTCACTAGTAACTTCCTACAATGAGCAGTTCTTC
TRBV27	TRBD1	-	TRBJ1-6	CASSFNPPGQPNSPLHF	TGTGCCAGCAGTTTCAACCCTCCGGGACAGCCAAATTCACCCCTCCACTTT
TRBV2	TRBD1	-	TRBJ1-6	CARGQGPFPGSPLHF	TGTGCCAGGGGACAGGGCCCCTTTCCAGGCTCACCCCTCCACTTT
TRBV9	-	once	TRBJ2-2	CASSVGEGVTGELFF	TGTGCCAGCAGCGTAGGCGAGGGAGTTACCGGGGAGCTGTTTTTT
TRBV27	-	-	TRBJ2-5	CASSYRPRGETQYF	TGTGCCAGCAGTTATCGACCTAGGGGAGAGACCCAGTACTTC
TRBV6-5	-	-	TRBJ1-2	CASSQDPRGGYTF	TGTGCCAGCAGCCAAGACCCCCGGGGTGGCTACACCTTC
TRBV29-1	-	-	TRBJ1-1	CSVVSLEAFF	TGCAGCGTTGTTAGTTTAGAAGCTTTCTTT
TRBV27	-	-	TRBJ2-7	CASSSLGSSYEQYF	TGTGCCAGCAGTTCCCTCGGGAGCTCCTACGAGCAGTACTTC
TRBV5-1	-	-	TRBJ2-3	CASSGWAGSTDTQYF	TGCGCCAGCAGCGGTTGGGCAGGGAGCACAGATACGCAGTATTTT
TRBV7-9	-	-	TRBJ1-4	CASSLGRGANEKLFF	TGTGCCAGCAGCTTAGGCAGGGGAGCTAATGAAAAACTGTTTTTT
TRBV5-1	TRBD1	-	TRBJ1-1	CASSPHGTGNTEAFF	TGCGCCAGCAGCCCACACGGGACAGGCAACACTGAAGCTTTCTTT
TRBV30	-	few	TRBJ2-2	CAWSWGDGELFF	TGTGCCTGGAGTTGGGGGGACGGGGAGCTGTTTTTT
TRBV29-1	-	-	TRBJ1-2	CSVVRDFGYTF	TGCAGCGTTGTCCGGGACTTCGGCTACACCTTC
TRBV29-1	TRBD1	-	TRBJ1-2	CSVPELWTGTVGYTF	TGCAGCGTTCCAGAACTCTGGACAGGGACTGTAGGCTACACCTTC